This passage covers 12 T cell receptor beta chains from one sample sequenced in a study of blood T cell repertoires in COVID-19. Using immunoSEQ multiplex PCR, the repertoire was profiled, and TCRdb retains in-frame clones only, with some absent. The sample has about 350,000 clones, roughly 90% seen once. The sample was peripheral blood. These receptor sequences come from a woman aged 70 to 79 with COVID-19, enrolled during active disease.

The rearrangement joins TRBV11-3 to TRBJ2-5; TRBD2 aligns across 13 bases. The CDR3 is made up of 17 amino acids. Trimming took 4 bases from V and 1 from J; bases not matched to a gene: 6. CDR1 SGHNT and CDR2 YENEEA come from the germline V gene. CDR3 sequence (DNA): TGTGCCAGCAGCTCACCGACTAGCGGGGGGAGCCAAGAGACCCAGTACTTC. Translating gives CASSSPTSGGSQETQYF.

This sequence joins TRBV28 and TRBJ1-1; tentative D call: TRBD1 (5 bases). CDR1 and CDR2 from the germline V gene are MDHEN and SYDVKM. The CDR3 extends over 17 amino acids. Trimming shortened V by 6 bases and J by 2 bases, and 22 bases separated the two germline ends. DNA of the CDR3: TGTGCCAGCAGAGAACCGGGGGTCGGGGCTTTCAACACTGAAGCTTTCTTT. Its protein is CASREPGVGAFNTEAFF.

This clone was seen just once. In DNA form, the CDR3 reads TGTGCCAGCAGTGACCTCCGCTTGGGGGTAAGGGAGGGCTATGGCTACACCTTC. Its protein is CASSDLRLGVREGYGYTF. This chain uses TRBV2 with TRBJ1-2, with D possibly being TRBD1 (5 bases). Looked up from germline, CDR1 is SNHLY and CDR2 is FYNNEI. CDR3 length equals 18 residues. V shed 3 bases and J shed 4 bases, with 24 bases lying between them.

The chain links TRBV5-5 to TRBJ1-5; no reliable D call. Trimming removed 0 bases from V and 3 bases from J, with 7 bases in between. This CDR3 region has 14 residues. CDR1 and CDR2 (germline): SGHKS, YYEKEE (reference sequence). The CDR3 reads CASSLGLPNQPQHF. DNA of the CDR3: TGTGCCAGCAGCTTGGGACTCCCCAATCAGCCCCAGCATTTT.

The chain has TRBV25-1 and TRBJ1-4, with TRBD1 identical over 7 bases. Unmatched junction bases numbered 7, after V lost 3 bases and J lost 3 bases. The CDR3 contains 16 residues. The germline V gene encodes CDR1 MGHDK and CDR2 SYGVNS. Written as DNA, the CDR3 is TGTGCCAGCAGTGACCCTCGCGGGACAGCTAATGAAAAACTGTTTTTT. Its protein product is CASSDPRGTANEKLFF. Drawing the rest from reference TRBV25-1 and TRBJ1-4, the complete variable domain is EADIYQTPRYLVIGTGKKITLECSQTMGHDKMYWYQQDPGMELHLIHYSYGVNSTEKGDLSSESTVSRIRTEHFPLTLESARPSHTSQYLCASSDPRGTANEKLFFGSGTQLSVL.

This clone is a singleton in its sample. The V and J genes are TRBV2 and TRBJ2-2, with 9 bases matching TRBD1. Germline V gene sequence: CDR1 SNHLY, CDR2 FYNNEI. Trimming at V came to 6 bases and at J to 5 bases, leaving 4 bases not matched to a gene. This CDR3 comprises 14 residues. The CDR3 coding sequence is TGTGCCAGCAGGGGGACAGGGACAACCGGGGAGCTGTTTTTT. It translates to CASRGTGTTGELFF.

The V gene is TRBV2, the J gene TRBJ1-1; D is perhaps TRBD1 (5 bases). Germline V gene sequence: CDR1 SNHLY, CDR2 FYNNEI. CDR3 length: 13 amino acids. V lost 6 bases and J 2 bases, leaving 10 bases between the germline ends. The CDR3 reads CASRMGLNTEAFF. CDR3 coding DNA: TGTGCCAGCAGAATGGGGCTTAACACTGAAGCTTTCTTT.

J is TRBJ2-7 and V is TRBV20-1; tentative D call: TRBD2 (5 bases). The germline gives CDR1 DFQATT, CDR2 SNEGSKA (reference sequence). The CDR3 covers 14 residues. The V end lost 3 bases, the J end lost 7 bases, and 19 bases lay between the germline ends. The CDR3 loop is CSASGSLWETEQYF. The CDR3, as DNA: TGCAGTGCTAGTGGATCTCTGTGGGAGACTGAGCAGTACTTC.

This clone was seen a handful of times. The CDR3: CASSAPSSGGARETQYF. The CDR3 nucleotides are TGTGCCAGCAGCGCCCCATCTAGCGGGGGGGCTCGGGAGACCCAGTACTTC. The rearrangement joins TRBV9 to TRBJ2-5; 12 nucleotides match TRBD2. The J segment lost 5 bases and the V segment lost 3 bases, leaving 11 bases of the junction unmatched. Germline lookup yields CDR1 SGDLS and CDR2 YYNGEE. This CDR3 has 17 residues.

The chain carries TRBV27 and TRBJ1-6, with no clear D. Germline CDR1 is MNHEY and CDR2 is SMNVEV (reference sequence). CDR3 length equals 16 residues. The germline V and J ends were trimmed by 5 bases and 0 bases, with 11 bases remaining between them. The CDR3 sequence: CASSAQWSSYNSPLHF. The CDR3 DNA sequence: TGTGCCAGCAGTGCCCAATGGAGCTCCTATAATTCACCCCTCCACTTT.

The V and J genes are TRBV7-2 and TRBJ1-2; D may be TRBD1 (6 bases). V lost 3 bases and J lost 9, with 14 bases in between. Germline CDR1 is SGHTA and CDR2 is FQGNSA. This CDR3 is 13 amino acids long. CDR3 region: CASSFDRSGSYTF. CDR3 nucleotide sequence: TGTGCCAGCAGCTTTGACAGGTCTGGGAGCTACACCTTC. The full variable domain, rest sourced from reference TRBV7-2 and TRBJ1-2, is GAGVSQSPSNKVTEKGKDVELRCDPISGHTALYWYRQSLGQGLEFLIYFQGNSAPDKSGLPSDRFSAERTGGSVSTLTIQRTQQEDSAVYLCASSFDRSGSYTFGSGTRLTVV.

The chain uses TRBV19 and TRBJ2-1; no clear D. The CDR3 consists of 14 residues. Germline CDR1 reads LNHDA; CDR2 reads SQIVND (reference sequence). V was shortened by 0 bases and J by 3 bases, with 6 bases between the two germline ends. The CDR3 loop is CASSIEPYYNEQFF. The CDR3 nucleotides are TGTGCCAGTAGTATAGAACCCTACTACAATGAGCAGTTCTTC.